This T cell receptor beta chain was documented in a study of CD8 T cell repertoires and HIV-1 epitope variants. Overall study context: Controls were a CMV, EBV and flu pool, Ebola AY9, and no peptide. Epitopes were three Gag families plus Nef HW9 and YT9. 1M T cells were kept uncultured as a baseline.

Repertoires were generated with immunoSEQ multiplex PCR, while TCRdb's copy carries only in-frame clones and drops some. The sample yields 5,100 or so clones, roughly 67% seen once. V dropped 4 bases and J dropped 4; count of bases not matched to a gene: 8. The CDR3 consists of 15 residues. Germline V gives CDR1 SGHNT, CDR2 YYREEE (reference sequence). About this clone: The target antigen is unknown.

The sequence was obtained from a male donor with HIV. Source material: cultured CD8+ T cells derived from PBMCs. The J gene is TRBJ2-3, the V gene TRBV5-4; TRBD2 matches at 8 bases. CDR3 amino acids: CASSRREGRSDTQYF. CDR3 in DNA: TGTGCCAGCAGCCGCCGGGAGGGGCGGTCAGATACGCAGTATTTT.